The clone carrying this T cell receptor (beta chain) was observed a few times. The antigen is unknown. Unique molecular identifiers were used to barcode this TCRbeta library. TCRdb redid the calling of the PCR reads with MiXCR, one entry per CDR3 protein. Of about a million distinct CDR3 sequences listed, roughly 31% were seen once; the top ten hold roughly 31%. The data originate from a study of T-cell reconstitution after alpha-beta-depleted transplantation in children. General study results and limits: Newly produced T cells mostly provided counts and TCRbeta diversity after one year, as hyperexpanded clones declined. Two months or so post-transplant, alpha-beta T cells reportedly derived from several hundred expanded graft clones. Certain patients had high TCRbeta diversity at day 60, and it came from recipient T cells and thymic progenitors that survived.

This TCR was sampled from a boy in the first two years of life who had a stem cell transplant for SCID, so the T cells may come from the graft donor. The material was PBMCs, mostly from graft donor cells, obtained 360 days after TCRalphabeta/CD19-depleted stem cell transplant.

DNA for the CDR3: TGCGCCAGCAGCCGGACAGGGTATGGGGACATTCAGTACTTC. Protein: CASSRTGYGDIQYF. The chain couples TRBV5-1 to TRBJ2-4, with 8 bases lining up with TRBD1. With V trimmed by 4 bases and J by 8 bases, 8 bases remained unmatched. Germline assignment: CDR1 SGHRS and CDR2 YFSETQ. There are 14 residues in the CDR3.